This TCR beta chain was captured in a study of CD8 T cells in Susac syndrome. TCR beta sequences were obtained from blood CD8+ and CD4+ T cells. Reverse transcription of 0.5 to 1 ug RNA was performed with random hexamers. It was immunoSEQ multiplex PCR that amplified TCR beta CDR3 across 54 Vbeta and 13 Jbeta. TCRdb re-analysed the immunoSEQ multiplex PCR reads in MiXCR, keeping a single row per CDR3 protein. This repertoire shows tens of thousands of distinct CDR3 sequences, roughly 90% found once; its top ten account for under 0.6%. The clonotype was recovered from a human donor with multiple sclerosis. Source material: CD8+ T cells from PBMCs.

CDR3 sequence reads: CASSQTVVHNTGELFF. CDR3 DNA: TGTGCCAGTAGTCAGACAGTGGTCCATAACACCGGGGAGCTGTTTTTT. This rearrangement joins TRBV19 to TRBJ2-2, with TRBD1 as a possible D gene (5 bases). The CDR3 covers 16 residues. V was clipped by 5 bases and J by 2 bases, with 15 bases between them. CDR1 is LNHDA, CDR2 SQIVND, per germline (reference sequence). Looking up the rest from reference TRBV19 and TRBJ2-2 gives the full variable domain: DGGITQSPKYLFRKEGQNVTLSCEQNLNHDAMYWYRQDPGQGLRLIYYSQIVNDFQKGDIAEGYSVSREKKESFPLTVTSAQKNPTAFYLCASSQTVVHNTGELFFGEGSRLTVL.